This is a list of T cell receptor beta chains from one sample in a study of OX40 agonist ivuxolimab in advanced cancers. The data were produced by immunoSEQ multiplex PCR, yet TCRdb's version contains in-frame clones alone and is incomplete. The sample includes approximately 130,000 clones, approximately 94% of them seen just once. This specimen consisted of CD4+ or CD8+ T cells sorted from blood, obtained in a trial of the OX40 agonist ivuxolimab. The receptor source for this set is an adult with an advanced solid tumor such as melanoma, head and neck, liver or kidney cancer. The CDR3 runs from the conserved cysteine through the conserved F or W. Fields, in order: V gene, clone size, D gene, J gene, CDR3 DNA, CDR3 protein. D genes are given only for firm matches. Only some rows state a clone size, as once, few, many or a class for expanded clones.

>TRBV7-6|once|TRBD1|TRBJ2-3
TGTGCCAGCAGCCTCAGACAGGGCTCAGATACGCAGTATTTT
CASSLRQGSDTQYF
>TRBV7-2|.|.|TRBJ2-2
TGTGCCAGCAGCGCCAGACAGACCGGGGAGCTGTTTTTT
CASSARQTGELFF
>TRBV11-2|.|.|TRBJ1-3
TGTGCCAGCAGCCCCGACCTAGGCTCTGGAAACACCATATATTTT
CASSPDLGSGNTIYF
>TRBV6-5|.|.|TRBJ2-1
TGTGCCAGCAGGCGGGACAAACTCTCCTACAATGAGCAGTTCTTC
CASRRDKLSYNEQFF
>TRBV11-3|.|.|TRBJ2-2
TGTGCCAGCAGCCCAGAGGGGATCGGGGAGCTGTTTTTT
CASSPEGIGELFF
>TRBV6-6|.|.|TRBJ1-2
TGTGCCAGCAGAAACTCGGGGTTGGTCCATGGCTACACCTTC
CASRNSGLVHGYTF
>TRBV28|.|.|TRBJ2-5
TGTGCCAGCAGTACCCCAAGTCCGGCCCCGAGGGAGACCCAGTACTTC
CASSTPSPAPRETQYF
>TRBV7-3|.|.|TRBJ2-2
TGTGCCAGCAGCTCGGCCCGGGACACCGGGGAGCTGTTTTTT
CASSSARDTGELFF
>TRBV4-1|.|.|TRBJ1-6
TGCGCCAGCAGCCAAGATCGGGGATCACCCCTCCACTTT
CASSQDRGSPLHF
>TRBV19|.|.|TRBJ1-2
TGTGCCAGTAGTATCCCCAGGGCCGGAATCTATGGCTACACCTTC
CASSIPRAGIYGYTF
>TRBV2|.|TRBD1|TRBJ2-2
TGTGCCAGCCGAGTCGGACAGGGGAGGCCCGGGGAGCTGTTTTTT
CASRVGQGRPGELFF
>TRBV7-9|.|.|TRBJ2-3
TGTGCCAGCAGCTTAGCCAGCACAGATACGCAGTATTTT
CASSLASTDTQYF
>TRBV28|.|TRBD2|TRBJ2-1
TGTGCCAGCAGTCCCGGGACTAGCTACAATGAGCAGTTCTTC
CASSPGTSYNEQFF
>TRBV7-9|.|.|TRBJ2-7
TGTGCCAGCAGCCCGACAGCCTCCTACGAGCAGTACTTC
CASSPTASYEQYF
>TRBV4-1|.|.|TRBJ1-3
TGCGCCAGCAGCCAAGGTCGGAGCTCTGGAAACACCATATATTTT
CASSQGRSSGNTIYF
>TRBV7-9|.|.|TRBJ2-5
TGTGCCAGCAGCTTGGTAGAGACCCAGTACTTC
CASSLVETQYF
>TRBV6-5|once|TRBD1|TRBJ1-1
TGTGCCAGCAGTGGAGGGACAGGGAGAGCCACTGAAGCTTTCTTT
CASSGGTGRATEAFF
>TRBV29-1|.|.|TRBJ1-3
TGCAGCGTTGAGACAGGACGATTTGGAAACACCATATATTTT
CSVETGRFGNTIYF
>TRBV6-6|.|.|TRBJ1-2
TGTGCCAGCAGTCAAAGGGACGTCTATGGCTACACCTTC
CASSQRDVYGYTF
>TRBV19|.|TRBD1|TRBJ1-1
TGTGCCAGTAGTAGAACAGGGGAGCACACTGAAGCTTTCTTT
CASSRTGEHTEAFF
>TRBV27|few|TRBD1|TRBJ1-5
TGTGCCAGCAGGACCGGACAGGGTAGCAATCAGCCCCAGCATTTT
CASRTGQGSNQPQHF
>TRBV15|.|.|TRBJ1-6
TGTGCCACCAGCAGTGCCGGGGGAAAGGATTCACCCCTCCACTTT
CATSSAGGKDSPLHF
>TRBV5-6|once|.|TRBJ1-1
TGTGCCAGCAGCTTTAAGGGACGGCTGAACACTGAAGCTTTCTTT
CASSFKGRLNTEAFF
>TRBV4-3|.|.|TRBJ1-2
TGCGCCAGCAGCCAAGTTGGCAGGGGAGGCTATGGCTACACCTTC
CASSQVGRGGYGYTF
>TRBV15|.|.|TRBJ1-1
TGTGCCACCAGCCAAGATCCAGGGGCCAGCACTGAAGCTTTCTTT
CATSQDPGASTEAFF
>TRBV28|once|.|TRBJ2-2
TGTGCCAGCACCCTGGTTCACCTCACCGGGGAGCTGTTTTTT
CASTLVHLTGELFF
>TRBV6-1|.|TRBD2|TRBJ2-1
TGTGCCAGCAGTGGACTAGCGGGGAGCTCCTACAATGAGCAGTTCTTC
CASSGLAGSSYNEQFF
>TRBV5-1|.|TRBD1|TRBJ2-1
TGCGCCAGCAGCTTGGACTCTTTGGGGACAGGATACAATGAGCAGTTCTTC
CASSLDSLGTGYNEQFF
>TRBV2|.|.|TRBJ1-5
TGTGCCAGCAGTGAAGCATTGTGGGGTCAGCCCCAGCATTTT
CASSEALWGQPQHF
>TRBV5-1|.|.|TRBJ2-7
TGCGCCAGCCCCTACTGTGGGGCCTTCTACGAGCAGTACTTC
CASPYCGAFYEQYF
>TRBV5-1|once|.|TRBJ1-3
TGCGCCAGCAGCTTAGGTTCGCTCTCTGGAAACACCATATATTTT
CASSLGSLSGNTIYF
>TRBV27|.|TRBD2|TRBJ2-3
TGTGCCAGCAGTTTATGGACTAGCGGGAGGGCCGGGGCAGATACGCAGTATTTT
CASSLWTSGRAGADTQYF
>TRBV30|once|.|TRBJ1-6
TGTGCCTGGAGTGCAGACAGGAGCTCCTATAATTCACCCCTCCACTTT
CAWSADRSSYNSPLHF
>TRBV6-6|once|TRBD2|TRBJ2-5
TGTGCCAGCAGTTACCCAGCGGGGGCCCAAGAGACCCAGTACTTC
CASSYPAGAQETQYF
>TRBV19|.|.|TRBJ2-2
TGTGCCACCCGGCAAGGGGCGGCCGGGGAGCTGTTTTTT
CATRQGAAGELFF
>TRBV5-1|.|.|TRBJ1-6
TGCGCCAGCAGCCCCCGGGACGGCGGTGATCCCCTCCACTTT
CASSPRDGGDPLHF
>TRBV7-9|.|.|TRBJ2-2
TGTGCCAGCAGCTTACAGGGGTTGATCGGGGAGCTGTTTTTT
CASSLQGLIGELFF
>TRBV7-9|.|TRBD1|TRBJ1-4
TGTGCCAGCAGCCCCCGGGACAGCAATGAAAAACTGTTTTTT
CASSPRDSNEKLFF
>TRBV6-5|.|.|TRBJ1-1
TGTGCCAGCAGTCCCCCAGGGTCGACCACTGAAGCTTTCTTT
CASSPPGSTTEAFF
>TRBV23-1|.|.|TRBJ2-5
TGCGCCAGCAGTCAATCGTGGCGTCGGGGCAGGTCAGAGACCCAGTACTTC
CASSQSWRRGRSETQYF
>TRBV27|.|.|TRBJ1-1
TGTGCCAGCAGTTTCCAGGGTGAAGCTTTCTTT
CASSFQGEAFF
>TRBV30|.|TRBD2|TRBJ2-3
TGTGCCTGGAGTGTACTGCGTCTAGAGCGGGGGGGGTCAGATACGCAGTATTTT
CAWSVLRLERGGSDTQYF
>TRBV5-1|once|TRBD2|TRBJ2-2
TGCGCCAGCAGCTTGGGACTAGCGATCACCGGTGAGCTGTTTTTT
CASSLGLAITGELFF
>TRBV5-6|.|.|TRBJ2-2
TGTGCCAGCAGCTTGGAGGCCGGGGTGAACACCGGGGAGCTGTTTTTT
CASSLEAGVNTGELFF
>TRBV7-2|.|.|TRBJ2-1
TGTGCCAGCAGCCCCCGGGGGGAGCAGTTCTTC
CASSPRGEQFF
>TRBV6-5|once|TRBD2|TRBJ2-7
TGTGCCAGCAGCGGGACTAGCGGGATCCTGGGGGAGCAGTACTTC
CASSGTSGILGEQYF
>TRBV19|.|.|TRBJ1-5
TGTGCCAGTATCGGGGCCTGGGCCCTGGGCAATCAGCCCCAGCATTTT
CASIGAWALGNQPQHF
>TRBV6-5|.|TRBD2|TRBJ2-4
TGTGCCAGCGCGGGGGAGTTAGCCAAAAACATTCAGTACTTC
CASAGELAKNIQYF
>TRBV5-1|.|.|TRBJ2-2
TGCGCCAGCAGCTTGGCCACTCAGGGGAACACCGGGGAGCTGTTTTTT
CASSLATQGNTGELFF
>TRBV5-1|.|.|TRBJ1-4
TGCGCCAGCAGCGTGTACTCCCCGGGTGAAAAACTGTTTTTT
CASSVYSPGEKLFF
>TRBV6-5|.|.|TRBJ2-1
TGTGCCAGCAGTTACCCCTCTTCGGGGGAGCAGTTCTTC
CASSYPSSGEQFF
>TRBV28|.|TRBD1|TRBJ2-3
TGTGCCAGCAGGCTAGGGGACAGGCTCACAGATACGCAGTATTTT
CASRLGDRLTDTQYF
>TRBV6-4|.|TRBD2|TRBJ2-3
TGTGCCAGCAGTATGACTAGCGGGGGGGATTCTAGCACAGATACGCAGTATTTT
CASSMTSGGDSSTDTQYF
>TRBV19|.|.|TRBJ1-4
TGTGCCAGTAGTATTAGGACGGACGGGGATGAAAAACTGTTTTTT
CASSIRTDGDEKLFF
>TRBV5-4|.|TRBD2|TRBJ2-7
TGTGCCAGCAGCCCATACTGGGAGGGGATTTACGAGCAGTACTTC
CASSPYWEGIYEQYF
>TRBV7-9|once|.|TRBJ1-4
TGTGCCAGCAGCTTTTATGAAAAACTGTTTTTT
CASSFYEKLFF
>TRBV11-2|.|.|TRBJ1-1
TGTGCCAGCAGCTTAGTCGGAGGGGTTGGCACTGAAGCTTTCTTT
CASSLVGGVGTEAFF
>TRBV4-3|few|TRBD1|TRBJ1-5
TGCGCCAGCAGCCAAGATCCCCAGACAGGGGGCAGCAATCAGCCCCAGCATTTT
CASSQDPQTGGSNQPQHF
>TRBV25-1|.|TRBD1|TRBJ2-2
TGTGCCAGCATAGGGACAGGGATCACCGGGGAGCTGTTTTTT
CASIGTGITGELFF
>TRBV5-1|.|TRBD1|TRBJ1-2
TGCGCCAGCAGCCCTTCCGGGACAGGGGTGAAGGATGGCTACACCTTC
CASSPSGTGVKDGYTF